This is a list of T cell receptor beta chains from one sample in a study of T-cell reconstitution after alpha-beta-depleted transplantation in children. TCRdb re-derived calls from the PCR reads in MiXCR, one entry per CDR3 protein. The table lists nearly 350,000 distinct CDR3 sequences, around 15% of them singletons. Specimen: PBMCs, mostly from graft donor cells, collected 360 days after TCRalphabeta/CD19-depleted stem cell transplant. These receptors were obtained from a male patient under 10 years old who had a stem cell transplant for acute lymphoblastic leukemia, so the T cells may come from the graft donor. The CDR3 runs from the conserved cysteine through the conserved F or W. Fields, in order: D gene, V gene, J gene, clone size, CDR3 protein, CDR3 DNA. D genes are given only for firm matches. Not all rows give a size; the values are once, few, many and, for expanded clones, a class.

D: -
V: TRBV5-4
J: TRBJ2-1
size: -
CDR3: CASSLVGLEQAQFF
DNA: TGTGCCAGCAGCCTAGTCGGACTGGAACAGGCGCAGTTCTTC

D: TRBD1
V: TRBV27
J: TRBJ1-5
size: -
CDR3: CASSLTLSPGQGNNQPQHF
DNA: TGTGCCAGCAGCCTAACTTTATCGCCGGGACAGGGGAACAATCAGCCCCAGCATTTT

D: TRBD2
V: TRBV29-1
J: TRBJ2-7
size: -
CDR3: CSVSGRGGDPGEQYF
DNA: TGCAGCGTTTCCGGACGGGGAGGGGATCCGGGTGAGCAGTACTTC

D: -
V: TRBV7-9
J: TRBJ2-5
size: -
CDR3: CASKAPLETQYF
DNA: TGTGCCAGCAAAGCCCCCCTGGAGACCCAGTACTTC

D: -
V: TRBV6-2/TRBV6-3
J: TRBJ1-2
size: -
CDR3: CASSYEVGGPNYGYTF
DNA: TGTGCCAGCAGTTACGAGGTCGGCGGTCCTAACTATGGCTACACCTTC

D: TRBD2
V: TRBV4-3
J: TRBJ2-5
size: -
CDR3: CASSPELAGGQETQYF
DNA: TGCGCCAGCAGCCCAGAACTAGCGGGAGGTCAAGAGACCCAGTACTTC

D: -
V: TRBV28
J: TRBJ2-1
size: few
CDR3: CASTPAPGLATYNEQFF
DNA: TGTGCCAGCACCCCCGCGCCCGGGCTAGCGACCTACAATGAGCAGTTCTTC

D: -
V: TRBV6-2/TRBV6-3
J: TRBJ2-1
size: -
CDR3: CASSRRLTGYNEQFF
DNA: TGTGCCAGCAGTCGACGTCTGACAGGTTACAATGAGCAGTTCTTC

D: -
V: TRBV4-3
J: TRBJ1-4
size: few
CDR3: CASSQVAPTNEKLFF
DNA: TGCGCCAGCAGCCAAGTCGCACCAACTAATGAAAAACTGTTTTTT

D: -
V: TRBV20-1
J: TRBJ2-1
size: -
CDR3: CSGTYNEQFF
DNA: TGCAGTGGTACATACAATGAGCAGTTCTTC

D: TRBD1
V: TRBV20-1
J: TRBJ2-1
size: few
CDR3: CSASTGTGINEQFF
DNA: TGCAGTGCGAGTACCGGGACAGGGATTAATGAGCAGTTCTTC

D: TRBD1
V: TRBV28
J: TRBJ1-5
size: few
CDR3: CASRWVDRIQPQHF
DNA: TGTGCCAGCAGGTGGGTGGACAGGATTCAGCCCCAGCATTTT

D: -
V: TRBV29-1
J: TRBJ2-3
size: few
CDR3: CSVERSRVRITDTQYF
DNA: TGCAGCGTTGAAAGGTCCCGGGTCCGAATCACAGATACGCAGTATTTT

D: -
V: TRBV20-1
J: TRBJ2-1
size: -
CDR3: CSAPYRDGQFF
DNA: TGCAGTGCTCCCTACCGGGACGGGCAGTTCTTC

D: -
V: TRBV7-2
J: TRBJ1-5
size: few
CDR3: CASSAQSNQPQHF
DNA: TGTGCCAGCAGCGCACAGAGCAATCAGCCCCAGCATTTT

D: TRBD1
V: TRBV11-1
J: TRBJ1-2
size: -
CDR3: CASSLGGRGRGANYGYTF
DNA: TGTGCCAGCAGCTTAGGAGGCAGGGGGCGCGGTGCTAACTATGGCTACACCTTC

D: TRBD2
V: TRBV5-1
J: TRBJ2-7
size: -
CDR3: CASSSGLAASYEQYF
DNA: TGCGCCAGCAGCTCCGGACTAGCGGCCTCCTACGAGCAGTACTTC

D: -
V: TRBV10-3
J: TRBJ1-1
size: few
CDR3: CAIRGGFDGEAFF
DNA: TGTGCCATCAGGGGGGGATTTGATGGTGAAGCTTTCTTT

D: -
V: TRBV29-1
J: TRBJ1-5
size: few
CDR3: CSSRGWSNQPQHF
DNA: TGCAGCTCGAGGGGTTGGAGCAATCAGCCCCAGCATTTT

D: -
V: TRBV7-2
J: TRBJ1-4
size: many
CDR3: CASSLAVTENEKLFF
DNA: TGTGCCAGCAGCTTAGCGGTGACAGAGAATGAAAAACTGTTTTTT

D: -
V: TRBV6-1
J: TRBJ1-5
size: -
CDR3: CASRGGTGIHQPQHF
DNA: TGTGCCAGCAGGGGGGGTACAGGGATCCATCAGCCCCAGCATTTT

D: -
V: TRBV20-1
J: TRBJ2-7
size: few
CDR3: CSALATGYEQYF
DNA: TGCAGTGCTCTCGCCACAGGGTACGAGCAGTACTTC

D: TRBD1
V: TRBV7-2
J: TRBJ2-3
size: few
CDR3: CASSFPGQDPFTDTQYF
DNA: TGTGCCAGCAGCTTCCCGGGACAGGACCCATTCACAGATACGCAGTATTTT

D: -
V: TRBV19
J: TRBJ2-3
size: -
CDR3: CASSMHPTAPDTQYF
DNA: TGTGCCAGTAGTATGCATCCTACCGCCCCAGATACGCAGTATTTT

D: -
V: TRBV25-1
J: TRBJ2-5
size: many
CDR3: CASSSGLEETQYF
DNA: TGTGCCAGCAGTTCCGGACTCGAAGAGACCCAGTACTTC

D: -
V: TRBV9
J: TRBJ2-2
size: many
CDR3: CASSPQHGELFF
DNA: TGTGCCAGCAGCCCCCAGCACGGGGAGCTGTTTTTT

D: -
V: TRBV5-5
J: TRBJ1-4
size: few
CDR3: CASSEPGHPNEKLFF
DNA: TGTGCCAGCAGCGAACCGGGACACCCTAATGAAAAACTGTTTTTT

D: TRBD1
V: TRBV28
J: TRBJ2-5
size: few
CDR3: CASREGQGKETQYF
DNA: TGTGCCAGCAGGGAGGGACAGGGAAAAGAGACCCAGTACTTC

D: -
V: TRBV7-2
J: TRBJ2-7
size: few
CDR3: CASSPFVGGASYEQYF
DNA: TGTGCCAGCAGTCCCTTTGTAGGCGGGGCCTCCTACGAGCAGTACTTC

D: -
V: TRBV7-8
J: TRBJ1-5
size: -
CDR3: CASSLIPNSNQPQHF
DNA: TGTGCCAGCAGCCTTATACCAAATAGCAATCAGCCCCAGCATTTT

D: -
V: TRBV29-1
J: TRBJ2-2
size: few
CDR3: CSVEANSGELFF
DNA: TGCAGCGTTGAGGCTAATAGCGGGGAGCTGTTTTTT

D: TRBD2
V: TRBV6-2/TRBV6-3
J: TRBJ2-1
size: few
CDR3: CASSYLRTSEQFF
DNA: TGTGCCAGCAGTTACCTCCGGACTAGTGAGCAGTTCTTC

D: TRBD2
V: TRBV10-2
J: TRBJ2-7
size: -
CDR3: CATVAGEFSEQYF
DNA: TGCGCCACCGTAGCGGGAGAGTTTTCCGAGCAGTACTTC

D: -
V: TRBV9
J: TRBJ1-3
size: -
CDR3: CASSDGPLQGNTIYF
DNA: TGTGCCAGCAGCGATGGGCCCCTGCAAGGAAACACCATATATTTT

D: TRBD1
V: TRBV6-1
J: TRBJ1-4
size: -
CDR3: CASRARDRVSEKLFF
DNA: TGTGCCAGCAGGGCCCGGGACAGGGTTTCGGAAAAACTGTTTTTT

D: -
V: TRBV5-1
J: TRBJ2-3
size: many
CDR3: CASSGTSTDTQYF
DNA: TGTGCCAGCAGTGGGACTAGCACAGATACGCAGTATTTT

D: TRBD2
V: TRBV11-2
J: TRBJ2-5
size: few
CDR3: CASSAEPAGGGETQYF
DNA: TGTGCCAGCAGCGCCGAGCCAGCGGGAGGCGGAGAGACCCAGTACTTC

D: TRBD2
V: TRBV9
J: TRBJ2-3
size: few
CDR3: CASSSSGGSLDTQYF
DNA: TGTGCCAGCAGCTCCTCCGGGGGGAGCCTCGATACGCAGTATTTT

D: TRBD2
V: TRBV11-2
J: TRBJ2-5
size: -
CDR3: CASSLGILAGGWQETQYF
DNA: TGTGCCAGCAGCTTAGGAATTCTAGCGGGGGGATGGCAAGAGACCCAGTACTTC

D: TRBD1
V: TRBV4-1
J: TRBJ2-7
size: -
CDR3: CASSQGPSGTGGYEQYF
DNA: TGCGCCAGCAGCCAAGGCCCTTCCGGGACAGGGGGCTACGAGCAGTACTTC

D: TRBD1
V: TRBV20-1
J: TRBJ1-5
size: -
CDR3: CSAQTGARGQPQHF
DNA: TGCAGTGCTCAGACAGGGGCCCGAGGTCAGCCCCAGCATTTT

D: TRBD1
V: TRBV20-1
J: TRBJ2-5
size: few
CDR3: CSAFAGTGYQETQYF
DNA: TGCAGTGCCTTCGCCGGGACAGGCTACCAAGAGACCCAGTACTTC

D: TRBD2
V: TRBV29-1
J: TRBJ2-7
size: -
CDR3: CSVQTSGTLYEQYF
DNA: TGCAGCGTTCAAACTAGCGGGACCCTCTACGAGCAGTACTTC

D: -
V: TRBV14
J: TRBJ2-1
size: -
CDR3: CASSQRLYSNNEQFF
DNA: TGTGCCAGCAGCCAACGGTTATATAGCAACAATGAGCAGTTCTTC

D: -
V: TRBV2
J: TRBJ2-3
size: -
CDR3: CASREQGVADTQYF
DNA: TGTGCCAGCAGGGAACAGGGAGTTGCAGATACGCAGTATTTT

D: TRBD1
V: TRBV20-1
J: TRBJ1-4
size: -
CDR3: CSASGGTGGEKLFF
DNA: TGCAGTGCTAGCGGCGGGACAGGGGGGGAAAAACTGTTTTTT

D: TRBD2
V: TRBV4-3
J: TRBJ2-7
size: -
CDR3: CASSQIAGGQYEQYF
DNA: TGCGCCAGCAGCCAAATAGCGGGAGGCCAATACGAGCAGTACTTC

D: -
V: TRBV29-1
J: TRBJ1-1
size: -
CDR3: CSVEVRTEAFF
DNA: TGCAGCGTTGAAGTCCGCACTGAAGCTTTCTTT

D: -
V: TRBV10-3
J: TRBJ1-5
size: few
CDR3: CAISESGGNNQPQHF
DNA: TGTGCCATCAGTGAGTCGGGGGGGAACAATCAGCCCCAGCATTTT

D: -
V: TRBV30
J: TRBJ2-4
size: -
CDR3: CAWSVQGAKNIQYF
DNA: TGTGCCTGGAGTGTACAAGGGGCCAAAAACATTCAGTACTTC

D: TRBD2
V: TRBV4-3
J: TRBJ2-1
size: few
CDR3: CASSQDGLVGNEQFF
DNA: TGCGCCAGCAGCCAAGACGGACTAGTCGGAAATGAGCAGTTCTTC

D: TRBD2
V: TRBV6-1
J: TRBJ2-3
size: many
CDR3: CASAGGDGTSTDTQYF
DNA: TGTGCCAGCGCTGGGGGGGACGGAACTAGCACAGATACGCAGTATTTT

D: TRBD2
V: TRBV5-1
J: TRBJ2-7
size: -
CDR3: CASSLGLAFAYEQYF
DNA: TGCGCCAGCAGCTTGGGACTAGCGTTTGCCTACGAGCAGTACTTC

D: -
V: TRBV5-5
J: TRBJ2-3
size: -
CDR3: CASSLSQPQSTDTQYF
DNA: TGTGCCAGCAGCTTGTCCCAGCCGCAGAGCACAGATACGCAGTATTTT

D: -
V: TRBV4-3
J: TRBJ1-1
size: few
CDR3: CASSQVGWVAEAFF
DNA: TGCGCCAGCAGCCAAGTAGGTTGGGTCGCTGAAGCTTTCTTT

D: -
V: TRBV7-9
J: TRBJ2-1
size: -
CDR3: CASSLVGLTEQFF
DNA: TGTGCCAGCAGCTTAGTAGGGTTAACTGAGCAGTTCTTC

D: -
V: TRBV9
J: TRBJ1-3
size: few
CDR3: CASSPLGGPGNTIYF
DNA: TGTGCCAGCAGCCCACTCGGAGGACCTGGAAACACCATATATTTT

D: TRBD2
V: TRBV7-9
J: TRBJ2-1
size: -
CDR3: CASSLPAGGTRNEQFF
DNA: TGTGCCAGCAGCTTGCCAGCGGGAGGGACACGCAATGAGCAGTTCTTC

D: TRBD1
V: TRBV24-1
J: TRBJ2-5
size: many
CDR3: CATRAGTEETQYF
DNA: TGTGCCACCAGAGCCGGGACAGAAGAGACCCAGTACTTC